This TCR beta chain was recorded in a study of blood T cell repertoires in COVID-19. Study summary: The analysed material was cDNA or gDNA that came from T cells, B-cell-depleted T cells, or PBMCs.

Sequencing used immunoSEQ multiplex PCR; TCRdb keeps in-frame clones, though not all of them. The sample yields 200,000 to 250,000 clones, around nine tenths seen once. This clonotype was sampled from a man aged 25-45 years who had recovered from COVID-19. The sequenced material came from PBMCs or T cells enriched from blood (not recorded which).

The CDR3: CASRGQNTDTQYF. The DNA of the CDR3 is TGTGCCAGCAGGGGACAGAACACAGATACGCAGTATTTT. The chain uses TRBV6-5 and TRBJ2-3; 7 bases match TRBD1. V shed 6 bases, J shed 2 bases, and the junction held 2 bases outside the gene matches. Germline assignment: CDR1 MNHEY and CDR2 SVGAGI. This CDR3 spans 13 amino acids.